A selection of T cell receptor beta chains follows, all from one sample in a study of T cell responses to AZD1222 COVID-19 vaccine. Here immunoSEQ multiplex PCR was the method, and the copy in TCRdb shows in-frame clones only, minus some. Here the sample spans over 120,000 clones, around 90% being singletons. The starting material was peripheral blood, obtained 28 days after the second AZD1222 dose. All receptors come from an adult who received the AZD1222 COVID-19 vaccine. CDR3s include the opening cysteine and the closing phenylalanine or tryptophan. D genes are given only for firm matches. Size is omitted from some rows. Given values are once, few, many or a class for expanded clones.

>TRBJ1-1|TRBV2|-|-
TGTGCCAGCAGTGAGAGGGGTGGTGCCACTGAAGCTTTCTTT
CASSERGGATEAFF
>TRBJ2-2|TRBV30|-|-
TGTGCCTGGAGCCTAGCGAGCGGGGAGCTGTTTTTT
CAWSLASGELFF
>TRBJ2-1|TRBV9|few|-
TGTGCCAGCAGCGTATCGGCGGGGAGAGGCTACAATGAGCAGTTCTTC
CASSVSAGRGYNEQFF
>TRBJ2-5|TRBV18|-|-
TGTGCCAGCTCACCAGGGTTGCAAGAGACCCAGTACTTC
CASSPGLQETQYF
>TRBJ1-1|TRBV2|-|-
TGTGCCAGCAGAACGCGGACAGTTACCTTGGGAGAAGCTTTCTTT
CASRTRTVTLGEAFF
>TRBJ2-1|TRBV28|once|-
TGTGCCAGCAGTTTTCCGGAGGAGGGGGGTAACAATGAGCAGTTCTTC
CASSFPEEGGNNEQFF
>TRBJ2-7|TRBV7-2|-|-
TGTGCCAGCAGCTCCCAGCCCCTTCCAACGGAGCAGTACTTC
CASSSQPLPTEQYF
>TRBJ1-5|TRBV4-1|-|-
TGCGCCAGCAGCCAATTATTAGGGACAACTCTTCAGCCCCAGCATTTT
CASSQLLGTTLQPQHF
>TRBJ1-2|TRBV3-1/TRBV3-2|-|-
TGTGCCAGCAGCCAAGATCCTGCAGGGCGGGGAAGCTATGGCTACACCTTC
CASSQDPAGRGSYGYTF
>TRBJ1-6|TRBV2|few|-
TGTGCCAGCAACGCCTTTAGCTCCTATAATTCACCCCTCCACTTT
CASNAFSSYNSPLHF
>TRBJ2-5|TRBV4-3|-|-
TGCGCCAGCAGCCAAGCGGGGCAGCTAGGGGAGACCCAGTACTTC
CASSQAGQLGETQYF
>TRBJ2-7|TRBV20-1|-|-
TGCAGTGCTAGTCCAACGAACTGGGGTAGGGCTCGCGAGCAGTACTTC
CSASPTNWGRAREQYF
>TRBJ1-2|TRBV28|-|TRBD1
TGTGCCAGCAGTACTTACTTCGACAGGGGGCGTAGTTATGGCTACACCTTC
CASSTYFDRGRSYGYTF
>TRBJ2-7|TRBV5-1|-|-
TGCGCCAGCAGCCCCTCGGTGACGGGACAAACCTACGAGCAGTACTTC
CASSPSVTGQTYEQYF
>TRBJ1-1|TRBV9|once|TRBD1
TGTGCCAGCAGCCTAGAGGGACAGGGGAACACTGAAGCTTTCTTT
CASSLEGQGNTEAFF
>TRBJ1-5|TRBV5-6|-|-
TGTGCCAGCAGCACACTCCGGGACATGAGCGATCAGCCCCAGCATTTT
CASSTLRDMSDQPQHF
>TRBJ2-7|TRBV7-8|-|-
TGTGCCAGCAGCACCGCAGCGGGCTACGAGCAGTACTTC
CASSTAAGYEQYF
>TRBJ1-2|TRBV5-8|-|-
TGTGCCAGCAGCTTTATCCCTGGTTTCGATGGCTACACCTTC
CASSFIPGFDGYTF
>TRBJ1-4|TRBV4-3|-|TRBD1
TGCGCCAGCAGCCAAGAAGACCTGACAGGGGAGGATGAAAAACTGTTTTTT
CASSQEDLTGEDEKLFF
>TRBJ2-3|TRBV14|-|TRBD1
TGTGCCAGCAGCCCCCGGACAGGGGGCACAGATACGCAGTATTTT
CASSPRTGGTDTQYF
>TRBJ2-5|TRBV4-3|-|-
TGCGCCAGCAGCCGGTTCACTAGCATACAAGAGACCCAGTACTTC
CASSRFTSIQETQYF
>TRBJ1-2|TRBV28|-|-
TGTGCCAGCAGTGACCTCAACTATGGCTACACCTTC
CASSDLNYGYTF
>TRBJ2-5|TRBV7-8|-|TRBD2
TGTGCCAGCAGCTTAGGCACGGGACTAAGAGAGACCCAGTACTTC
CASSLGTGLRETQYF
>TRBJ2-7|TRBV27|-|-
TGTGCCAGCGCCCCCGGGACGGACTCCTACGAGCAGTACTTC
CASAPGTDSYEQYF
>TRBJ1-2|TRBV6-2/TRBV6-3|-|-
TGTGCCAGCAGTTATGGCTCTACAAACTATGGCTACACCTTC
CASSYGSTNYGYTF
>TRBJ1-5|TRBV4-1|-|-
TGCGCCAGCAGCCCCGTAAAGGGAAACAGGAATCAGCCCCAGCATTTT
CASSPVKGNRNQPQHF
>TRBJ2-7|TRBV10-2|-|-
TGCGCCAGCAAGGAGGGGAGCTCCTACGAGCAGTACTTC
CASKEGSSYEQYF
>TRBJ2-7|TRBV29-1|-|TRBD1
TGCAGCGCCACAGGGGGCGAATCCTACGAGCAGTACTTC
CSATGGESYEQYF